A single sample gave rise to the 22 T cell receptor beta chains below, sequenced in a study of shared clonotypes between healthy human individuals. The table came from immunoSEQ multiplex PCR; TCRdb's copy has only in-frame clones and leaves some out. The sample shows 2 million to 2.5 million clones, 90% to 96% of them seen only once. The specimen was naive CD4+ T cells sorted from blood. Documented subset: CD45RA+ positively selected. The origin of the receptors is a man aged 18 to 30 in good health.

For this clone: This specimen includes other DNA sequences encoding the same CDR3. V usage is TRBV7-8 and J usage is TRBJ2-7; the D is unclear. Trimming removed 5 bases from V and 1 base from J, with 3 bases in between. There are 11 residues in the CDR3. The germline V gene has CDR1 SGHVS and CDR2 FQNEAQ. The CDR3 DNA reads as TGTGCCAGCAGCGCATCCTACGAGCAGTACTTC. Its protein is CASSASYEQYF.

The chain joins TRBV18 to TRBJ1-4, with 7 bases aligning to TRBD1. This CDR3 has 15 amino acids. J lost 7 bases, V lost 2 bases, and 7 bases had no gene match. CDR1 is KGHSH, CDR2 LQKENI, per germline. In DNA, the CDR3 is TGTGCCAGCTCACCAGGAACGGGACAGATTGAAAAACTGTTTTTT. Amino acid sequence: CASSPGTGQIEKLFF.

The chain joins TRBV6-1 to TRBJ1-1; maybe TRBD1 (6 bases). Trimming pared 6 bases from V and 8 bases from J, leaving 16 bases between. The germline CDR1 and CDR2 sequences are MNHNS and SASEGT. The CDR3 covers 13 residues. CDR3 DNA sequence: TGTGCCAGCAGGCTAAGGGGACAACCGGAAGCTTTCTTT. Its protein is CASRLRGQPEAFF.

About this clone itself: The sample carries other DNA sequences with the same CDR3. This sequence joins TRBV28 and TRBJ2-5; D is possibly TRBD2 (6 bases). V lost 2 bases and J 5 bases, leaving 9 bases between the germline ends. CDR3 size: 13 residues. Germline lookup yields CDR1 MDHEN and CDR2 SYDVKM. CDR3: CASSLAGLETQYF. Written as DNA, the CDR3 is TGTGCCAGCAGTTTAGCGGGACTGGAGACCCAGTACTTC.

This clone was seen only a few times. Distinct nucleotide sequences in the sample also encode this CDR3. The V call is TRBV30, the J call TRBJ1-5; D possibly corresponds to TRBD1 (5 bases). The CDR3 totals 13 residues. Germline loops: CDR1 GTSNPN, CDR2 SVGIG (reference sequence). V lost 5 bases to trimming and J lost 4 bases, with 12 bases between them. The CDR3 sequence: CAWGGAGNQPQHF. CDR3 nucleotide sequence: TGTGCCTGGGGAGGGGCGGGGAATCAGCCCCAGCATTTT.

This clone was counted between two and nine times. The chain carries TRBV11-2 and TRBJ2-7, with D possibly being TRBD2 (5 bases). CDR1 SGHAT and CDR2 FQNNGV come from the germline V gene. This CDR3 region has 14 residues. With 3 bases removed from V and 1 base from J, the gap between germline ends came to 10 bases. CDR3 bases: TGTGCCAGCAGCTTTGCTAAGCGGTCCTACGAGCAGTACTTC. Amino acids: CASSFAKRSYEQYF.

The chain links TRBV28 to TRBJ2-5; weak D call: TRBD2 (6 bases). The germline V and J ends were trimmed by 5 bases and 2 bases, with 15 bases remaining between them. The CDR3 has 15 residues. The germline V gene has CDR1 MDHEN and CDR2 SYDVKM. The CDR3 DNA reads TGTGCCAGCAGTCTCTACGGGCGGGGACAAGAGACCCAGTACTTC. As protein: CASSLYGRGQETQYF.

The chain joins TRBV23-1 to TRBJ2-3; D is undetermined. TRBV23-1 is an ORF for which the function is uncertain. V lost 4 bases and J 1 base, leaving 9 bases between the germline ends. The CDR3 length is 14 residues. CDR3 nucleotides: TGCGCCAGCAGTCTGCCGACCCGCACAGATACGCAGTATTTT. It codes for CASSLPTRTDTQYF.

The chain recombines TRBV19 with TRBJ2-5; TRBD1 might be the D (6 bases). V was shortened by 6 bases and J by 6 bases, with 17 bases between the two germline ends. Germline CDR1 LNHDA, CDR2 SQIVND (reference sequence). This CDR3 has 14 amino acids. As DNA, the CDR3 is TGTGCCAGTAGGATGGACAGTTCTACGAAGACCCAGTACTTC. Residues: CASRMDSSTKTQYF.

This clone was found once. This chain links TRBV20-1 with TRBJ2-3; D is unresolved. Trimming took off 2 bases at V and 4 bases at J, with 4 bases between the two ends. Germline V gene sequence: CDR1 DFQATT, CDR2 SNEGSKA (reference sequence). CDR3 length equals 11 residues. The CDR3 coding sequence is TGCAGTGCTAGACAGCCAGATACGCAGTATTTT. Translation: CSARQPDTQYF.

CDR3 coding DNA: TGTGCCAGCAGTTTACGGACAGGGGGACCTGGAAACACCATATATTTT. Its protein is CASSLRTGGPGNTIYF. The gene calls are TRBV6-6 and TRBJ1-3, with 10 bases matching TRBD1. Trimming cost V 4 bases and J 2 bases; bases outside gene matches: 5. Germline CDR1 MNHNY, CDR2 SVGAGI (reference sequence). The CDR3 contains 16 residues.

This clone was counted between two and nine times. A junction boundary mismatches the germline segment, possibly from a read error. This chain joins TRBV11-2 and TRBJ1-1, with D tentatively TRBD1 (5 bases). Per germline, CDR1 SGHAT and CDR2 FQNNGV. This CDR3 region has 11 residues. CDR3 DNA: TGTGCAGCAGGGAGGAACGCTGAAGCTTTCTTT. This translates into CAAGRNAEAFF.

The count of this clone is one. The chain employs TRBV19 and TRBJ2-2; 7 nucleotides match TRBD1. The CDR3 sequence is 14 residues long. Losses at the gene ends were 9 bases for V and 5 bases for J; bases not matched to a gene: 9. Germline V lookup: CDR1 LNHDA, CDR2 SQIVND (reference sequence). The CDR3 is CASNSGGSTGELFF. The CDR3 region has the DNA TGTGCCAGCAACTCAGGGGGATCGACCGGGGAGCTGTTTTTT.

The chain links TRBV7-2 to TRBJ1-1, with D uncertain. V was clipped by 5 bases and J by 2 bases, with 12 bases between them. CDR3 length: 14 residues. Looked up from germline, CDR1 is SGHTA and CDR2 is FQGNSA. This CDR3 reads CASSQKERNTEAFF. The CDR3 region has the DNA TGTGCCAGCAGCCAAAAGGAGAGAAACACTGAAGCTTTCTTT.

The chain uses TRBV7-9 and TRBJ1-1, with D unresolved. Trimming took off 1 base at V and 6 bases at J, with 9 bases between the two ends. From germline, CDR1 is SEHNR and CDR2 FQNEAQ (reference sequence). CDR3 length equals 13 residues. As DNA, the CDR3 is TGTGCCAGCAGCTTAGGTCGTCGGGCTGAAGCTTTCTTT. As protein: CASSLGRRAEAFF. Based on the CDR3 plus reference TRBV7-9 and TRBJ1-1, the full variable domain is DTGVSQNPRHKITKRGQNVTFRCDPISEHNRLYWYRQTLGQGPEFLTYFQNEAQLEKSRLLSDRFSAERPKGSFSTLEIQRTEQGDSAMYLCASSLGRRAEAFFGQGTRLTVV.

The chain combines TRBV2 with TRBJ2-3, with 12 bases matching TRBD2. V shed 6 bases, J shed 6 bases, and the junction held 10 bases outside the gene matches. Germline CDR1 reads SNHLY; CDR2 reads FYNNEI. The CDR3 consists of 16 residues. The CDR3 region is CASSLSLAGGLDTQYF. CDR3 DNA sequence: TGTGCCAGCAGCCTGAGCCTAGCGGGGGGGTTGGATACGCAGTATTTT.

The chain employs TRBV6-5 and TRBJ2-5; no reliable D call. The CDR3 runs 14 residues. Germline V gene sequence: CDR1 MNHEY, CDR2 SVGAGI. V dropped 0 bases and J dropped 3 bases, with 8 bases sitting between them. The CDR3 loop is CASSYSSTEETQYF. CDR3 in DNA: TGTGCCAGCAGTTACTCCTCTACGGAAGAGACCCAGTACTTC.

This clone came up once. The CDR3 reads CAWSVAGDGYTF. CDR3 DNA: TGTGCCTGGAGTGTGGCAGGCGATGGCTACACCTTC. The J gene is TRBJ1-2, the V gene TRBV30; D not resolved. Germline V lookup: CDR1 GTSNPN, CDR2 SVGIG (reference sequence). The CDR3 covers 12 residues. The V gene lost 0 bases and the J gene lost 6 bases, with 8 bases spanning the gap. Filled out from reference TRBV30 and TRBJ1-2, the complete variable domain reads SQTIHQWPATLVQPVGSPLSLECTVEGTSNPNLYWYRQAAGRGLQLLFYSVGIGQISSEVPQNLSASRPQDRQFILSSKKLLLSDSGFYLCAWSVAGDGYTFGSGTRLTVV.

The chain uses TRBV27 and TRBJ2-5; unclear D gene. Germline V gene lookup returns CDR1 MNHEY and CDR2 SMNVEV (reference sequence). Trimming shortened V by 3 bases and J by 2 bases, and 10 bases separated the two germline ends. This CDR3 spans 14 amino acids. The CDR3 spells CASSFNRLQETQYF. For the CDR3, the DNA is TGTGCCAGCAGTTTTAACAGATTACAAGAGACCCAGTACTTC.

In its sample, this clone was seen once. J is TRBJ2-1 and V is TRBV10-3, with 12 bases aligning to TRBD2. Losses at the gene ends were 3 bases for V and 6 bases for J; bases not matched to a gene: 3. The germline V gene encodes CDR1 ENHRY and CDR2 SYGVKD. The CDR3 contains 15 residues. The CDR3 here is CAISDRLAGANEQFF. The DNA of the CDR3 is TGTGCCATCAGTGACCGACTAGCGGGAGCCAATGAGCAGTTCTTC.

V usage is TRBV2 and J usage is TRBJ1-3; 7 nucleotides align to TRBD1. V trimming: 4 bases; J trimming: 0 bases; junction bases outside the gene matches: 12. The CDR3 loop spans 18 amino acids. Germline V gene sequence: CDR1 SNHLY, CDR2 FYNNEI. The CDR3 loop is CASSGGRGSLSSGNTIYF. The CDR3 coding sequence is TGTGCCAGCAGTGGGGGCAGGGGGTCGCTTTCCTCTGGAAACACCATATATTTT.

V is TRBV28 and J is TRBJ1-1, with no clear D. V gave up 6 bases and J gave up 4 bases, with 12 bases separating them. Germline loops: CDR1 MDHEN, CDR2 SYDVKM. The CDR3 spans 13 residues. For the CDR3, the DNA is TGTGCCAGCAGGACCGAGTCCGGCACTGAAGCTTTCTTT. It is translated as CASRTESGTEAFF.